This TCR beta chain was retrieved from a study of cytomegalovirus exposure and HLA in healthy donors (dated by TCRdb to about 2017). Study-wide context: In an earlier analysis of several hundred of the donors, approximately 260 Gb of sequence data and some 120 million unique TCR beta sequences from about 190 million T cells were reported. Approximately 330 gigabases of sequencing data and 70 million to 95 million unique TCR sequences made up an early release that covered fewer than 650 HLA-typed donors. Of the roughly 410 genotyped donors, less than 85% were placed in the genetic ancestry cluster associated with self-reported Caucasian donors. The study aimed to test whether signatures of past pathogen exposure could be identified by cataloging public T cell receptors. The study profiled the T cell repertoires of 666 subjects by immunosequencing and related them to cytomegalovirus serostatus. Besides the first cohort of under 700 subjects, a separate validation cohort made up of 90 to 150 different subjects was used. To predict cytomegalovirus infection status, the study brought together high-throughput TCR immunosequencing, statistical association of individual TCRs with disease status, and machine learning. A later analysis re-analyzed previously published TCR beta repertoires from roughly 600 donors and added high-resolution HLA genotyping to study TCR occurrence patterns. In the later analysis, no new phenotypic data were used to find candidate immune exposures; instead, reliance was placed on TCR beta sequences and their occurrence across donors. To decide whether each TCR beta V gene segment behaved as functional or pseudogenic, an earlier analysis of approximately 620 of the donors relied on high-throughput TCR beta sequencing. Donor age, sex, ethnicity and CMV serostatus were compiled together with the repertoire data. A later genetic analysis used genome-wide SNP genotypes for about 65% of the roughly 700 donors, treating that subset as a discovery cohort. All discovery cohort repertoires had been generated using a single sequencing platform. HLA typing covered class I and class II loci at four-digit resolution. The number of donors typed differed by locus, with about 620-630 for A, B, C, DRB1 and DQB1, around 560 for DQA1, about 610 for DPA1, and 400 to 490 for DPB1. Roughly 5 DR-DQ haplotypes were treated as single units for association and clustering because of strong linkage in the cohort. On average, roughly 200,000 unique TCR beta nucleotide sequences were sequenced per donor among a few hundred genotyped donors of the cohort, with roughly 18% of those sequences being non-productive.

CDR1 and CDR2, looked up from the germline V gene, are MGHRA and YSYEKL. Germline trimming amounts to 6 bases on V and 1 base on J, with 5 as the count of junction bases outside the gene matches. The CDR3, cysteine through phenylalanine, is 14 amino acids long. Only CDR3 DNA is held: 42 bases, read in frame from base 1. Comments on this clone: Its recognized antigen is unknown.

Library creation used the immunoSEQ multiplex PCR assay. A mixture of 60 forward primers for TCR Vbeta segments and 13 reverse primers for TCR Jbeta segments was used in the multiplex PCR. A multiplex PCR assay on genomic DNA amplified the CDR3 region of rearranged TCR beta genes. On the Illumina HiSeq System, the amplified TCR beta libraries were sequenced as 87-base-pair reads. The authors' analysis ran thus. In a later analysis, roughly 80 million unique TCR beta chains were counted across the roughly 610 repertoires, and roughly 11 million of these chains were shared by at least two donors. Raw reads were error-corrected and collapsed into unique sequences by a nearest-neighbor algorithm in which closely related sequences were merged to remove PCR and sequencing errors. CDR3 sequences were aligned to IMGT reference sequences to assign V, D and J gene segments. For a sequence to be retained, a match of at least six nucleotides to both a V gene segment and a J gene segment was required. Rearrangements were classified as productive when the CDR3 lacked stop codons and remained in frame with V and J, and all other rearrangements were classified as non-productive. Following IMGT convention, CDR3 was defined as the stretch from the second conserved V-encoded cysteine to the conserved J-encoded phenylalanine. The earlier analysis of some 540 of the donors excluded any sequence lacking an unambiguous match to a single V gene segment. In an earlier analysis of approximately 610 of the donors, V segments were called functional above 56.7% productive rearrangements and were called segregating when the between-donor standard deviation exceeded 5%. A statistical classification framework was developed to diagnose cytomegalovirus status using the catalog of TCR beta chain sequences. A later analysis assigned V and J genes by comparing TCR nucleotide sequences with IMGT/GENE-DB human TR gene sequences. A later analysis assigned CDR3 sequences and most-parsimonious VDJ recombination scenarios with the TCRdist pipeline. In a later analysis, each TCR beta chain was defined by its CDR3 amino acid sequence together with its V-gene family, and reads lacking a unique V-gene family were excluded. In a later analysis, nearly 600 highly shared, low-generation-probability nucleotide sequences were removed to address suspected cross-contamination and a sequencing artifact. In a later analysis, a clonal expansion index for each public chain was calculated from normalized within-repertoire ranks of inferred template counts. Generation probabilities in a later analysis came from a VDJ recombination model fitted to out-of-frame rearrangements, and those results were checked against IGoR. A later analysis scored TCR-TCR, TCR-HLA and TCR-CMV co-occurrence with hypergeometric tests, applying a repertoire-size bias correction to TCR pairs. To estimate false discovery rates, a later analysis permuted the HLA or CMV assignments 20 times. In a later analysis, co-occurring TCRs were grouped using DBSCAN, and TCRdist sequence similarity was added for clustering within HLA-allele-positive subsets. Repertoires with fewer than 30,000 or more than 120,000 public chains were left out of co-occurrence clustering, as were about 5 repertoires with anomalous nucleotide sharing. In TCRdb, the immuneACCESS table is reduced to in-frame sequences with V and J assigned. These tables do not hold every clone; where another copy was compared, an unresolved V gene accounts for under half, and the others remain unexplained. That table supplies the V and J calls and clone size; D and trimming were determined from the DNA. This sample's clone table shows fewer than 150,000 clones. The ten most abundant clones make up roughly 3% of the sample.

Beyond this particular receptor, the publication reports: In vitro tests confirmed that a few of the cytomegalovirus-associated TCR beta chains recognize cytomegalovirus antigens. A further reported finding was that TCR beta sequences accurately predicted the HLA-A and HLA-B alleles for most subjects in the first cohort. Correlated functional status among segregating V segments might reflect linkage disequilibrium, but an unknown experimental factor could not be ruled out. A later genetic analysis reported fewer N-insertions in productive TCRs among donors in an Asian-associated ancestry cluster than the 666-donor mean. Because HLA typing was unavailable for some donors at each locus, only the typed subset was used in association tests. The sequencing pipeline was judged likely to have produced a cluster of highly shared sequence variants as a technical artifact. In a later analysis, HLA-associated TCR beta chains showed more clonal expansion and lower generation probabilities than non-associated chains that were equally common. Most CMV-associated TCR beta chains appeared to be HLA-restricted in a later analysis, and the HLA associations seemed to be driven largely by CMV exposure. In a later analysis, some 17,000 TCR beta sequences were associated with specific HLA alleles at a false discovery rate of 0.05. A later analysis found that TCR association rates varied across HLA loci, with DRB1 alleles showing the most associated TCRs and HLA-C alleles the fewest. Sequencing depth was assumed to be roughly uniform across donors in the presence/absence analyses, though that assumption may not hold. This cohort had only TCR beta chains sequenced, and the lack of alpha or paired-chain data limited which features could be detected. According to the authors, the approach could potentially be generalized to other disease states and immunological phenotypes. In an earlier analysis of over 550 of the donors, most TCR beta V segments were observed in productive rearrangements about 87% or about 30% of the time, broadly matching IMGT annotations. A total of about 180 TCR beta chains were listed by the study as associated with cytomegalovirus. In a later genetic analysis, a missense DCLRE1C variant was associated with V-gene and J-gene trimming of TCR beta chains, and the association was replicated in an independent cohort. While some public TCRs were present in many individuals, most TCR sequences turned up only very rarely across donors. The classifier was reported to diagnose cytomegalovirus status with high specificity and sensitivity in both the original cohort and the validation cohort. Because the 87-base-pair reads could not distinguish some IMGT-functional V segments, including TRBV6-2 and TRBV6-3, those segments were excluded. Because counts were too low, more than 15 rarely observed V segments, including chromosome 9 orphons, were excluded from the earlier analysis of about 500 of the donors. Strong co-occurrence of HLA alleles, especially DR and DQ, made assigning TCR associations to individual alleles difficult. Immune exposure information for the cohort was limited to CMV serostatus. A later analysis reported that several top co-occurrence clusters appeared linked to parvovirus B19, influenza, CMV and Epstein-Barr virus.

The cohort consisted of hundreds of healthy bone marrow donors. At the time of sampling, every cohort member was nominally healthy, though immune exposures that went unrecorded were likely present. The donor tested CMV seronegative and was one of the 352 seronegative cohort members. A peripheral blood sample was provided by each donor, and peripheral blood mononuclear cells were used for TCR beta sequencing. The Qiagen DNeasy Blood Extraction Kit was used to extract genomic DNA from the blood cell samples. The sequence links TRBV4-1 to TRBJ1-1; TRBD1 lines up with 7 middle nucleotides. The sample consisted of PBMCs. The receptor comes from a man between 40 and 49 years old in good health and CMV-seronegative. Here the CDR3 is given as CASSFDRANTEAFF. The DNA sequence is TGCGCCAGCAGTTTTGACAGGGCGAACACTGAAGCTTTCTTT.